Listed here are 9 T cell receptor beta chains from one sample, sequenced in a study of identical twins. MiXCR, applied by TCRdb to the 5' RACE reads, yields one record per CDR3 protein. The data hold roughly 770,000 distinct CDR3 sequences, with around a sixth observed a single time. These data also featured in a second study, about T cells expressing NK-cell markers.

The sequencing sample was made of PBMCs. The source is a woman under 30 in good health.

The V gene is TRBV5-1, the J gene TRBJ1-2, with 7 bases aligning to TRBD1. J was trimmed by 1 base and V by 4 bases; bases with no gene match: 7. Germline CDR1 SGHRS, CDR2 YFSETQ. The CDR3 is 15 residues long. CDR3: CASSPTGALNYGYTF. DNA for the CDR3: TGCGCCAGCAGCCCCACAGGGGCCCTTAACTATGGCTACACCTTC.

This clonotype was observed a handful of times. This CDR3 is CATSIRTGGYEQYF. CDR3 bases: TGTGCCACCAGCATCAGGACAGGGGGGTACGAGCAGTACTTC. The chain joins TRBV15 to TRBJ2-7, with 10 bases matching TRBD1. Germline trimming cut 4 bases from V and 4 bases from J; bases unmatched to any gene: 4. This CDR3 comprises 14 residues. Germline assignment: CDR1 LNHNV and CDR2 YYDKDF (reference sequence).

This clonotype came up many times. The V gene is TRBV12-3 or TRBV12-4, the J gene TRBJ2-1; possible D gene TRBD2, 6 bases. This CDR3 is built from 11 residues. The V end lost 6 bases, the J end lost 9 bases, and 9 bases lay between the germline ends. The CDR3 region is CASRGGIEQFF. Here the CDR3 DNA reads TGTGCCAGCAGGGGAGGAATTGAGCAGTTCTTC.

The V gene is TRBV9, the J gene TRBJ2-3; 10 bases are a match to TRBD2. Germline V gives CDR1 SGDLS, CDR2 YYNGEE. The CDR3 totals 16 residues. The ends lost 0 bases at V and 4 bases at J; junction bases unmatched: 5. For the CDR3, the DNA is TGTGCCAGCAGCGTAGACGGGAGCGGGGGGGCAGATACGCAGTATTTT. The encoded protein is CASSVDGSGGADTQYF.

The gene calls are TRBV27 and TRBJ2-7; tentatively, D is TRBD1 (5 bases). CDR3 length: 14 residues. V shed 3 bases and J shed 2 bases, with 11 bases lying between them. Germline lookup yields CDR1 MNHEY and CDR2 SMNVEV (reference sequence). CDR3 in DNA: TGTGCCAGCAGTTTTCGGCAGGGCCCCTACGAGCAGTACTTC. This translates into CASSFRQGPYEQYF.

This clonotype came up a few times. This chain connects TRBV6-1 to TRBJ2-5; 11 positions match TRBD2. CDR1 and CDR2 from the germline V gene are MNHNS and SASEGT. V was pared by 6 bases and J by 2 bases, with 8 bases of the junction left unmatched. CDR3 length equals 16 residues. The CDR3 DNA sequence: TGTGCCAGCAGGGGAGGGACTAGCGGTGTACAAGAGACCCAGTACTTC. This codes for CASRGGTSGVQETQYF.

The J gene is TRBJ2-1, the V gene TRBV3-1; D uncertain. Germline V gene data show CDR1 as LGHDT and CDR2 as YNNKEL (reference sequence). This CDR3 region has 11 residues. Trimming removed 4 bases at V and 15 bases at J, with 13 bases between. CDR3 DNA: TGTGCCAGCAGCCCCGGGTTAATCCCGTTCTTC. Its protein product is CASSPGLIPFF.

The chain is built from TRBV6-6 and TRBJ2-3; D gene uncertain. The length of the CDR3 is 12 residues. Trimming shortened V by 6 bases and J by 10 bases, and 14 bases separated the two germline ends. The germline gives CDR1 MNHNY, CDR2 SVGAGI (reference sequence). CDR3 nucleotides: TGTGCCAGCAGCCCGTTGGGTCTTTCGCAGTATTTT. Its translation: CASSPLGLSQYF.

In this sample, this clonotype turned up a few times. The chain links TRBV20-1 to TRBJ2-7; 10 bases align to TRBD1. Per germline, CDR1 DFQATT and CDR2 SNEGSKA (reference sequence). Trimming at V came to 0 bases and at J to 0 bases, leaving 2 bases not matched to a gene. This CDR3 is 15 amino acids long. The CDR3 loop reads CSARDRTGGSYEQYF. As DNA, the CDR3 is TGCAGTGCTAGAGATCGGACAGGGGGCTCCTACGAGCAGTACTTC.